This TCR beta chain emerged from a study of cytomegalovirus exposure and HLA in healthy donors (dated by TCRdb to the late 2010s). About the full investigation: An earlier analysis of several hundred of the donors reported approximately 290 Gb of sequence data and some 100 million unique TCR beta sequences from 190 million or so T cells. Approximately 300 gigabases of sequencing data and 75 million to 85 million unique TCR sequences made up an early release that covered fewer than 650 HLA-typed donors. Among the roughly 430 genotyped donors, around 81% belonged to the genetic ancestry cluster associated with self-reported Caucasian donors. The study aimed to test whether cataloging public T cell receptors could reveal signatures of past pathogen exposure. Using immunosequencing, the study profiled T cell repertoires from 640 or so subjects and related those repertoires to cytomegalovirus serostatus. Along with the approximately 700-subject first cohort, a separate validation cohort of roughly 110 different subjects was used. To predict cytomegalovirus infection status, the study combined high-throughput TCR immunosequencing, statistical association of individual TCRs with disease status, and machine learning. A later analysis re-examined previously published TCR beta repertoires from more than 550 donors and added high-resolution HLA genotyping to investigate patterns of TCR occurrence. Rather than drawing on any new phenotypic data, the later analysis identified candidate immune exposures from TCR beta sequences and the way those sequences occurred across donors. An earlier analysis of nearly 600 of the donors applied high-throughput TCR beta sequencing to assess whether each TCR beta V gene segment acted as functional or pseudogenic. Alongside the repertoire data, information on donor age, sex, ethnicity and CMV serostatus was compiled. In a later genetic analysis, genome-wide SNP genotypes for about three fifths of the roughly 670 donors were used, and that subset was treated as a discovery cohort. All discovery cohort repertoires had been generated on a single sequencing platform. HLA typing included class I and class II loci at four-digit resolution. The number of typed donors differed by locus: about 629-630 for A, B, C, DRB1 and DQB1; approximately 530 for DQA1; some 590 for DPA1; and approximately 450 for DPB1. Roughly five DR-DQ haplotypes were handled as single units for association and clustering, since linkage in the cohort was strong. Among roughly 400 genotyped donors of the cohort, an average of approximately 250,000 unique TCR beta nucleotide sequences were sequenced per donor, around 20% of them non-productive. General study outcomes and caveats: A later analysis found that most CMV-associated TCR beta chains appeared HLA-restricted, with HLA associations seemingly driven largely by CMV exposure. The classifier was reported to diagnose cytomegalovirus status with high specificity and sensitivity in both the original and validation cohorts. Most TCR sequences were seen in very few donors, while some public TCRs were found in many individuals. In a later genetic analysis, fewer N-insertions in productive TCRs were reported among donors in an Asian-associated ancestry cluster than the roughly 700-donor mean. A further reported finding was that TCR beta sequences accurately predicted the HLA-A and HLA-B alleles for most subjects in the first cohort. When HLA alleles, especially DR and DQ, strongly co-occurred, attributing TCR associations to individual alleles was difficult. Correlated functional status among segregating V segments might reflect linkage disequilibrium, but an unknown experimental factor could not be ruled out. Compared with equally common non-associated chains, HLA-associated TCR beta chains in a later analysis were more clonally expanded and had lower generation probabilities. The study listed 150 to 200 TCR beta chains as associated with cytomegalovirus. V-gene and J-gene trimming of TCR beta chains was associated with a missense DCLRE1C variant in a later genetic analysis, and the association was replicated in an independent cohort. Because the 87-base-pair reads could not distinguish some IMGT-functional V segments, including TRBV6-2 and TRBV6-3, those segments were excluded. A group of highly shared sequence variants was considered likely to be a technical artifact of the sequencing pipeline. The only immune exposure information available for the cohort was CMV serostatus. This cohort had only TCR beta chains sequenced, and the lack of alpha or paired-chain data limited which features could be detected. An earlier analysis of approximately 530 of the donors showed that most TCR beta V segments appeared in productive rearrangements either about 87% or about 30% of the time, which broadly matched IMGT annotations. Several of the top co-occurrence clusters appeared to be linked to parvovirus B19, influenza, CMV and Epstein-Barr virus, according to a later analysis. Because counts were too low, approximately 18 rarely observed V segments, including chromosome 9 orphons, were excluded from the earlier analysis of 587 of the donors. The authors suggested that the approach could potentially be generalized to other disease states and immunological phenotypes. HLA typing was unavailable for some donors at each locus, so association tests used only the typed subset. Roughly uniform sequencing depth across donors was assumed in presence/absence analyses, although this assumption may not hold. Specific HLA alleles were associated with 15,000 to 20,000 TCR beta sequences at a false discovery rate of 0.05 in a later analysis. In a later analysis, TCR association rates were found to vary across HLA loci, with the most associated TCRs seen for DRB1 alleles and the fewest for HLA-C alleles. A few of the identified cytomegalovirus-associated TCR beta chains were confirmed in vitro to be specific for cytomegalovirus antigens.

V is trimmed back by 1 base and J by 2 bases, and the junction contains 5 bases that no gene match accounts for. CDR1 is given as SGHTS and CDR2 as YDEGEE, both from the germline V gene. The CDR3 has 16 amino acids, counting the end cysteine and phenylalanine. Left in the record is the CDR3 DNA by itself, 48 bases read in frame from the first base. To note about this clone: Its binding antigen is unknown. Per-nucleotide qualities are absent, and no much larger clonotype sits a single base away.

The cohort was made up of 666 healthy bone marrow donors. At the time of sampling, every cohort member was nominally healthy, though immune exposures that went unrecorded were likely present. The donor tested CMV seronegative, placing the donor among the 300 to 450 seronegative members of the cohort. A peripheral blood sample was provided by each donor, and peripheral blood mononuclear cells were used for TCR beta sequencing. The Qiagen DNeasy Blood Extraction Kit was used to extract genomic DNA from the blood cell samples. Libraries were built with the immunoSEQ multiplex PCR assay. A mixture of 60 forward primers for TCR Vbeta segments and 13 reverse primers for TCR Jbeta segments was used in the multiplex PCR. The CDR3 region of rearranged TCR beta genes was amplified from genomic DNA by a multiplex PCR assay. Amplified TCR beta libraries were sequenced as 87-base-pair reads on the Illumina HiSeq System. The study's own analysis went as follows. In a later analysis, some 80 million unique TCR beta chains were counted across the roughly 670 repertoires, and approximately 11 million of these chains were shared by at least two donors. Raw reads were error-corrected and collapsed into unique sequences by a nearest-neighbor algorithm in which closely related sequences were merged to remove PCR and sequencing errors. CDR3 sequences were aligned to IMGT reference sequences to assign V, D and J gene segments. For a sequence to be retained, a match of at least six nucleotides was required to both a V gene segment and a J gene segment. Rearrangements were called productive when the CDR3 lacked stop codons and stayed in frame with V and J; all others were non-productive. Following IMGT convention, CDR3 was defined as the stretch from the second conserved V-encoded cysteine to the conserved J-encoded phenylalanine. The earlier analysis of fewer than 700 of the donors excluded sequences that lacked an unambiguous match to a single V gene segment. In an earlier analysis of 450 to 700 of the donors, V segments were called functional above 56.7% productive rearrangements and were called segregating when the between-donor standard deviation exceeded 5%. A statistical classification framework was developed to diagnose cytomegalovirus status using the catalog of TCR beta chain sequences. In a later analysis, TCR nucleotide sequences were compared against IMGT/GENE-DB human TR gene sequences so that V and J genes could be assigned. Using the TCRdist pipeline, a later analysis assigned CDR3 sequences along with most-parsimonious VDJ recombination scenarios. In a later analysis, each TCR beta chain was defined by its CDR3 amino acid sequence together with its V-gene family, and reads lacking a unique V-gene family were excluded. As a way to deal with suspected cross-contamination and a sequencing artifact, a later analysis dropped more than 500 nucleotide sequences that were highly shared and had low generation probability. For each public chain, a later analysis derived a clonal expansion index from normalized ranks of inferred template counts within each repertoire. Generation probabilities in a later analysis came from a VDJ recombination model fitted to out-of-frame rearrangements, and those results were checked against IGoR. A later analysis scored TCR-TCR, TCR-HLA and TCR-CMV co-occurrence with hypergeometric tests, applying a repertoire-size bias correction to TCR pairs. False discovery rates were estimated in a later analysis by permuting HLA or CMV assignments 20 times. In a later analysis, co-occurring TCRs were grouped with DBSCAN, and TCRdist sequence similarity was added when clustering was performed within HLA-allele-positive subsets. For co-occurrence clustering, repertoires with fewer than 30,000 or more than 120,000 public chains were excluded, along with a handful of repertoires with anomalous nucleotide sharing. The table comes from immuneACCESS by way of TCRdb, which keeps in-frame sequences with V and J called. Part of the clones is missing from these tables; in studies checked, under half for an unresolved V gene and the rest for unknown reasons. V, J and clone size reflect that table, while D and trimming were determined from the DNA. Present in this sample are about 160,000 clones, 60% to 85% of which were seen just once. The ten largest clones take up 3.1% of the sample.

The sequenced sample consisted of PBMCs. The receptor was derived from a woman aged 40 to 50 in good health and CMV-seronegative. The chain is encoded by TRBV5-8 joined to TRBJ1-3, with 8 central nucleotides matching TRBD1. The CDR3 corresponds to CASSLWTGLAGNTIYF. At the DNA level, the sequence is TGTGCCAGCAGCTTGTGGACAGGGTTGGCTGGAAACACCATATATTTT.